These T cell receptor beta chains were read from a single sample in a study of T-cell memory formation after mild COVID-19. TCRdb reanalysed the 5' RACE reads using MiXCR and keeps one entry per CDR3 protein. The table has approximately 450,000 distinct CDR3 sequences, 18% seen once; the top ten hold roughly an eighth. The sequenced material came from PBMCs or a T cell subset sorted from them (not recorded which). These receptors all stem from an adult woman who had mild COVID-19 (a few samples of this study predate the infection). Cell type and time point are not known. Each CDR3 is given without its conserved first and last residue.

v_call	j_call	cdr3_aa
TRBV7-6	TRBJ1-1	ASSLSWGEAF
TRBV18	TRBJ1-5	ASSPGQGNNQPQH
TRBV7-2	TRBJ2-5	ASRRQGGQETQY
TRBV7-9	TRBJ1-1	ASSDRAVNTEAF
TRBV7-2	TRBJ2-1	ASSRTSGRTNEQF
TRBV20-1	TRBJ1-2	SAREGQGAGYT
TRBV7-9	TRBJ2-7	ASSSLAGEQY
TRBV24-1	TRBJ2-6	ATSDPSLGQALSGANVLT
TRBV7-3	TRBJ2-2	ASSLKWNTGELF
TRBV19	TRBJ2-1	ASSSRGSYNEQF
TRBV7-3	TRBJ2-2	ASSPGLAAGELF
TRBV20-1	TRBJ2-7	SAPGPGHRSGTYEQY
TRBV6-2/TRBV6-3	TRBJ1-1	ASKGTENTEAF
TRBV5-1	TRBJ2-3	ASTDSSGTDTQY
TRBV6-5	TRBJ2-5	ASSLSPGGGGVETQY
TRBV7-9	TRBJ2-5	ASSWGAGDGETQY
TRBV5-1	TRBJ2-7	ASSLGFNEQY
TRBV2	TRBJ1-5	ASSFSRSNQPQH
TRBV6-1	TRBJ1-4	ASSDLDRNEKLF
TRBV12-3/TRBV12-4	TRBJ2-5	ASTLGTSGGQETQY
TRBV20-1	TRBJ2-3	SASTAGVTSTDTQY
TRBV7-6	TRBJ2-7	ASSTGAGQY
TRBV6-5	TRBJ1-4	ASSWERGGNEKLF
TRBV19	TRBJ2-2	ASSDRGTNTGELF
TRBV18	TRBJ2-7	ASSPGLAGEFEQY
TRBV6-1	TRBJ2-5	ASSPVVSGQETQY